Described below is a single TCR beta chain sequence and its context. Its antigen is not known. The length of the CDR3 is 14 residues. V lost 0 bases and J 2 bases, leaving 6 bases between the germline ends. Per germline, CDR1 MNHEY and CDR2 SVGAGI. General study findings and limits: Tumor memory CD4+ T cell TCR gene usage clustered with blood and lymph node memory CD4+ cells and lymph node naive CD4+ cells.

Semi-nested PCR with Nested Universal Primer A followed constant-region reverse priming of full-length variable regions. TCRdb recomputed calls from the 5' RACE reads with MiXCR, one row per CDR3 protein. The sample shows fewer than 8,500 distinct CDR3 sequences, approximately 35% of them seen only once. The memory fraction was CD4+CD45RO+CD25- cells. Sequences were obtained from tumor-infiltrating memory CD4+ T cells sorted from the breast tumor. Subset here: memory CD4+ T cells, CD4+CD45RO+CD25-. The receptor was derived from a female donor with breast cancer. V and J are TRBV6-5 and TRBJ2-3; D ambiguous. The CDR3 DNA is TGTGCCAGCAGTTACTCCGCCCTCACAGATACGCAGTATTTT. Protein sequence: CASSYSALTDTQYF.